This paragraph covers one T cell receptor (beta chain) sequence. Its antigen is not known. After CD4 positive bead selection, the CD4-negative fraction gave CD8 T cells. Cells stained for CD3, CD4, CD8, CD45RA, CD27 and viability were sorted into four CD45RA/CD27 subsets. The data are from a study of naive and memory T cell subsets. The beta constant-region primer was an equimolar mix of two oligonucleotides covering TRBC1 and TRBC2. The ligated cDNA underwent four PCR rounds using SP2 and nested alpha and beta constant-region primers. An oligonucleotide with the SP2 primer and a 12-nucleotide UMI was ligated to the cDNA 3' end. Each CDR3 protein is one row after TCRdb ran MiXCR on the UMI-ligation and nested PCR reads. The repertoire holds roughly 100,000 distinct CDR3 sequences, with around 11% as singletons. General study results and limits: A few larger clonotypes appeared in naive repertoires, especially CD8, possibly memory cells re-expressing CD45RA. In naive cells, over 95% of TCR sequences were seen only once.

The TCR was taken from a human donor in good health. The sample taken for sequencing was naive CD4+ T cells from blood.

The DNA of the CDR3 is TGCAGTGCCCATGTCCGGTTGTTACGAGCTGAAGCTTTCTTT. Its translation is CSAHVRLLRAEAFF. This chain links TRBV20-1 with TRBJ1-1, with D uncertain. Germline-derived CDR1 and CDR2 are DFQATT and SNEGSKA (reference sequence). The CDR3 has 14 residues. The ends were cut back, 6 bases at V and 6 bases at J, with 20 bases in the middle.